The clone carrying this T cell receptor (beta chain) is a singleton in its sample. The antigen is undetermined. An end of the junction does not agree with germline; a read error may underlie this. One entry per CDR3 protein results from TCRdb running MiXCR on the multiplex PCR reads. The sample comprises some 170,000 distinct CDR3 sequences, around 35% of which are singletons, and 3% to 4% rests with the top ten. The lymph nodes were axillary draining lymph nodes from breast cancer patients. The CDR3 covers 14 residues. Germline V gene lookup returns CDR1 SGHRS and CDR2 YFSETQ. This sample is drawn from a study of breast tumors, draining lymph nodes, adjacent tissues. Study-wide findings and caveats: Compared with lymph nodes, tumors were less diverse; compared with nontumor tissue, more.

V gene TRBV5-1 combines with J gene TRBJ1-5; no definite D call. The material sequenced was axillary lymph node tissue. This clonotype was obtained from a female donor with breast cancer. Some clones in this sample may be carry-over from other donors' samples. The DNA of the CDR3 is TGCGCCAGCAGCTTTTGGCGGGGAGGTCAGCCTCAGCATTTT. Translating gives CASSFWRGGQPQHF.